The 16 T cell receptor beta chains presented below share a single source sample, sequenced in a study of technical replicates of blood from several donors. Libraries were prepared by immunoSEQ multiplex PCR; TCRdb keeps only in-frame clonotypes and omits some of them. The repertoire includes some 70,000 clones, about 91% of them detected once, and 0.35% to 0.45% sits in the top ten. Sample: T cells isolated from PBMCs. These receptors originate from a human donor in good health.

The chain has TRBV9 and TRBJ2-1; the D gene is possibly TRBD2 (6 bases). The CDR3 contains 15 residues. The V end lost 4 bases, the J end lost 9 bases, and 20 bases lay between the germline ends. Germline values: CDR1 SGDLS, CDR2 YYNGEE. The CDR3 nucleotides read TGTGCCAGCAGCCCCATCAGCGGGTCAGTACTTGAGCAGTTCTTC. Its translation: CASSPISGSVLEQFF.

The chain carries TRBV29-1 and TRBJ2-2; perhaps TRBD2 as D (5 bases). Trimming shortened V by 4 bases and J by 1 base, and 10 bases separated the two germline ends. The CDR3 is made up of 14 amino acids. Germline assignment: CDR1 SQVTM and CDR2 ANQGSEA. Here the CDR3 reads CSVGGKWNTGELFF. CDR3 DNA: TGCAGCGTTGGAGGGAAATGGAACACCGGGGAGCTGTTTTTT.

The chain uses TRBV11-2 and TRBJ1-2; D is unresolved. The germline CDR1 and CDR2 sequences are SGHAT and FQNNGV. Trimming removed 8 bases at V and 2 bases at J, with 12 bases between. The CDR3 has 13 amino acids. As DNA, the CDR3 is TGTGCCAGCTCAGAGGGTGGGAACTATGGCTACACCTTC. Protein: CASSEGGNYGYTF.

V usage is TRBV7-2 and J usage is TRBJ2-2, with 15 bases lining up with TRBD2. The CDR3 spans 16 residues. V trimming: 5 bases; J trimming: 9 bases; junction bases outside the gene matches: 7. Looked up from germline, CDR1 is SGHTA and CDR2 is FQGNSA. CDR3 sequence: CASSPGTSGRWRELFF. CDR3 DNA sequence: TGTGCCAGCAGCCCCGGGACTAGCGGGAGGTGGAGGGAGCTGTTTTTT.

The chain uses TRBV7-6 and TRBJ2-1; 9 bases align to TRBD2. CDR3 length: 16 amino acids. Germline CDR1 SGHVS, CDR2 FNYEAQ. Trimming cost V 1 base and J 8 bases; bases outside gene matches: 9. Written as DNA, the CDR3 is TGTGCCAGCAGCTTAGGCGGCGGGAGGGCCCTAGATGAGCAGTTCTTC. Amino acid sequence: CASSLGGGRALDEQFF.

This chain joins TRBV5-6 and TRBJ2-1, with a tentative D call TRBD1 (5 bases). Per germline, CDR1 SGHDT and CDR2 YYEEEE. The CDR3 covers 12 residues. V was shortened by 0 bases and J by 10 bases, with 8 bases between the two germline ends. The CDR3 DNA is TGTGCCAGCAGCTTGGGACAGCCAGAGCAGTTCTTC. Amino acids: CASSLGQPEQFF.

V gene TRBV7-9 combines with J gene TRBJ2-7, with TRBD2 identical over 7 bases. V was clipped by 1 base and J by 5 bases; unmatched bases: 5. The CDR3 covers 14 residues. Germline CDR1 is SEHNR and CDR2 is FQNEAQ (reference sequence). The CDR3 protein is CASSLGRESNEQYF. The CDR3 region has the DNA TGTGCCAGCAGCTTAGGGCGGGAGAGTAACGAGCAGTACTTC.

This chain links TRBV7-3 with TRBJ1-1, with D perhaps matching TRBD1 (5 bases). The V and J ends lost 4 bases and 10 bases respectively, with 13 bases between them. CDR1 is SGHTA and CDR2 is FQGTGA in the germline V gene. This CDR3 region has 12 residues. DNA for the CDR3: TGTGCCAGCAGCTGGGGGGAACTTGGAGCTTTCTTT. It encodes CASSWGELGAFF.

V is TRBV6-6 and J is TRBJ2-3, with TRBD2 identical over 8 bases. The V segment lost 4 bases and the J segment 7 bases; nucleotides outside the gene matches: 7. The germline CDR1 and CDR2 sequences are MNHNY and SVGAGI (reference sequence). CDR3 length: 14 residues. The CDR3 nucleotides are TGTGCCAGCAGTTCCGGGACTAGGTGGAATACGCAGTATTTT. Its protein product is CASSSGTRWNTQYF.

The rearrangement links TRBV19 to TRBJ1-3, with TRBD1 matching 7 bases. CDR3 length: 16 residues. V lost 6 bases and J lost 0; bases outside the gene matches: 8. CDR1 is LNHDA, CDR2 SQIVND, per germline (reference sequence). Written as DNA, the CDR3 is TGTGCCAGTAGCCCAAGGGGGCCTTCCTCTGGAAACACCATATATTTT. Translation: CASSPRGPSSGNTIYF.

The rearrangement uses TRBV11-2 and TRBJ1-2; D remains unclear. CDR3 length equals 15 residues. V was pared by 1 base and J by 6 bases, with 15 bases between. Germline CDR1 and CDR2: SGHAT and FQNNGV. CDR3 region: CASSLAYTIRDGYTF. The CDR3 DNA follows: TGTGCCAGCAGCTTAGCCTATACGATACGGGATGGCTACACCTTC. The whole variable domain, filled in from reference TRBV11-2 and TRBJ1-2, reads EAGVAQSPRYKIIEKRQSVAFWCNPISGHATLYWYQQILGQGPKLLIQFQNNGVVDDSQLPKDRFSAERLKGVDSTLKIQPAKLEDSAVYLCASSLAYTIRDGYTFGSGTRLTVV.

The rearrangement links TRBV4-1 to TRBJ2-7, with no clear D. Germline-derived CDR1 and CDR2 are MGHRA and YSYEKL. Deletions cut 0 bases from V and 2 bases from J, with 11 bases between. The length of the CDR3 is 15 residues. For the CDR3, the DNA is TGCGCCAGCAGCCAAGAGTCCCTCTCCCCCTACGAGCAGTACTTC. It yields the protein CASSQESLSPYEQYF.

The chain couples TRBV11-2 to TRBJ2-7; D may be TRBD1 (6 bases). This CDR3 spans 13 amino acids. The germline gives CDR1 SGHAT, CDR2 FQNNGV. V lost 4 bases and J lost 3, with 10 bases in between. This chain's CDR3 is CASSSTGNYEQYF. As DNA, the CDR3 is TGTGCCAGCAGCTCTACAGGGAACTACGAGCAGTACTTC.

The rearrangement joins TRBV7-3 to TRBJ2-5; D not resolved. Germline V CDR1 and CDR2: SGHTA, FQGTGA. The CDR3 totals 14 residues. Trimming left V 2 bases short and J 1 base short, with 8 bases between. The CDR3 is CASSLYDTQETQYF. The DNA for the CDR3 is TGTGCCAGCAGCTTATACGACACCCAAGAGACCCAGTACTTC.

The genes are TRBV9 and TRBJ2-2; 8 positions match TRBD1. This CDR3 is 14 amino acids long. The germline gives CDR1 SGDLS, CDR2 YYNGEE. V lost 2 bases, J lost 4 bases, and 1 base stayed unmatched. The CDR3 loop is CASSVDRGTGELFF. The CDR3 DNA follows: TGTGCCAGCAGCGTCGACAGGGGCACCGGGGAGCTGTTTTTT.

This chain links TRBV25-1 with TRBJ2-4, with D perhaps matching TRBD1 (5 bases). V was trimmed by 5 bases and J by 8 bases, leaving 16 bases between them. CDR1 and CDR2 (germline): MGHDK, SYGVNS. The CDR3 is 14 residues long. The CDR3 DNA reads as TGTGCCAGCAGTAAGTTCCAGGGATTCGACATTCAGTACTTC. Its protein is CASSKFQGFDIQYF. The variable domain in full, with the rest retrieved from reference TRBV25-1 and TRBJ2-4, is EADIYQTPRYLVIGTGKKITLECSQTMGHDKMYWYQQDPGMELHLIHYSYGVNSTEKGDLSSESTVSRIRTEHFPLTLESARPSHTSQYLCASSKFQGFDIQYFGAGTRLSVL.